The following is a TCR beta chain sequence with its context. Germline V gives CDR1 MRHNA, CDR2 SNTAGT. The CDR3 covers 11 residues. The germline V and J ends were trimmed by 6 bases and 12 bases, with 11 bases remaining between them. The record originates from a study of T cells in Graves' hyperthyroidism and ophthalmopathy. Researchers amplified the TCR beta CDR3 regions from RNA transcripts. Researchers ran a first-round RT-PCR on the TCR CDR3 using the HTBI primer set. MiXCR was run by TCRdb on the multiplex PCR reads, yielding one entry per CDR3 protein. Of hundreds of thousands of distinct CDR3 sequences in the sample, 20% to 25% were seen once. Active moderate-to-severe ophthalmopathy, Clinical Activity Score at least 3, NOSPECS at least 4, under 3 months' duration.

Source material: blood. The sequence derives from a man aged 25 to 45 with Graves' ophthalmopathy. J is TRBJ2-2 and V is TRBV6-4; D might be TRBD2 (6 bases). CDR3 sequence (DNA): TGTGCCAGCAGGGCAGCGGGCAAGCTGTTTTTT. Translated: CASRAAGKLFF.